The 16 T cell receptor beta chains below come from one sample, sequenced in a study of glioma-infiltrating T cells after dendritic cell vaccination. Generated by immunoSEQ multiplex PCR, the TCRdb table keeps only in-frame clones and is missing some. The table records 90,000 or so clones, about 83% of them present only once. Sequencing was performed on blood, taken before dendritic cell vaccination. Source of these receptors: a human donor with glioblastoma.

The chain combines TRBV19 with TRBJ1-6, with no clear D. The CDR3 contains 13 residues. The germline gives CDR1 LNHDA, CDR2 SQIVND (reference sequence). V was pared by 9 bases and J by 3 bases, with 9 bases between. In DNA form, the CDR3 reads TGTGCCAGCGGGGTAAACTATAATTCACCCCTCCACTTT. Its protein is CASGVNYNSPLHF.

The gene calls are TRBV4-2 and TRBJ2-7; 9 bases align to TRBD1. The J segment lost 3 bases and the V segment lost 4 bases, leaving 7 bases of the junction unmatched. The germline CDR1 and CDR2 sequences are LGHNA and YNFKEQ. The CDR3 runs 15 residues. The CDR3 sequence is CASSRPGQGVYEQYF. The CDR3 region has the DNA TGTGCCAGCAGCCGTCCGGGACAGGGAGTCTACGAGCAGTACTTC.

CDR3 in amino acids: CASSPSLYGPTEAFF. In DNA, the CDR3 is TGTGCCAGCAGTCCCTCCTTATATGGGCCAACTGAAGCTTTCTTT. This chain uses TRBV27 with TRBJ1-1; D is undetermined. The CDR3 is 15 amino acids. Per the germline V gene, CDR1 is MNHEY and CDR2 is SMNVEV (reference sequence). Trimming left V 5 bases short and J 5 bases short, with 18 bases between.

This chain links TRBV7-9 with TRBJ1-1; TRBD1 might be the D (6 bases). CDR3 length: 12 residues. V was shortened by 5 bases and J by 8 bases, with 12 bases between the two germline ends. The germline CDR1 and CDR2 sequences are SEHNR and FQNEAQ (reference sequence). The CDR3 coding sequence is TGTGCCAGCAGCATCCCGGGGGGCGAAGCTTTCTTT. It is translated as CASSIPGGEAFF.

CDR3 amino acids: CASSPLQTGELFF. In nucleotides, the CDR3 is TGTGCCAGCAGCCCTCTGCAGACCGGGGAGCTGTTTTTT. The chain links TRBV9 to TRBJ2-2; D gene uncertain. Trimming cost V 4 bases and J 5 bases, with 9 bases left between them. This CDR3 has 13 residues. Per germline, CDR1 SGDLS and CDR2 YYNGEE.

The CDR3 coding sequence is TGTGCCAGCAGAACCGACAGAAGGTATGGCTACACCTTC. Amino acid sequence: CASRTDRRYGYTF. The chain recombines TRBV28 with TRBJ1-2; a possible D gene is TRBD1 (5 bases). CDR1 is MDHEN and CDR2 is SYDVKM in the germline V gene. The CDR3 runs 13 residues. Trimming left V 6 bases short and J 5 bases short, with 13 bases between.

This clone appeared once. CDR3 residues: CASSATSGFSYNEQFF. CDR3 coding DNA: TGTGCCAGCAGCGCCACTAGCGGGTTCTCCTACAATGAGCAGTTCTTC. The V and J genes are TRBV9 and TRBJ2-1, with 9 bases identical to TRBD2. The J segment lost 0 bases and the V segment lost 3 bases, leaving 4 bases of the junction unmatched. This CDR3 region has 16 residues. Germline V gene sequence: CDR1 SGDLS, CDR2 YYNGEE.

This clone appeared once. This chain connects TRBV6-5 to TRBJ1-1; TRBD1 agrees at 10 bases. The CDR3 consists of 16 residues. Looked up from germline, CDR1 is MNHEY and CDR2 is SVGAGI. With 1 base clipped from V and 0 bases from J, the junction kept 2 bases outside the gene matches. The CDR3 bases are TGTGCCAGCAGTTACTGGACAGGGGGACTGAACACTGAAGCTTTCTTT. It is translated as CASSYWTGGLNTEAFF.

The rearrangement links TRBV5-5 to TRBJ2-2, with a tentative D call TRBD1 (6 bases). CDR3 length: 15 residues. Trimming cost V 4 bases and J 0 bases, with 10 bases left between them. Germline V gene lookup returns CDR1 SGHKS and CDR2 YYEKEE (reference sequence). CDR3 in DNA: TGTGCCAGCAGCCCCACAGGGACGAACACCGGGGAGCTGTTTTTT. Translating gives CASSPTGTNTGELFF.

This clone has just a few counts. The chain uses TRBV28 and TRBJ2-7; 10 nucleotides align to TRBD2. Germline V gene lookup returns CDR1 MDHEN and CDR2 SYDVKM. With V trimmed by 4 bases and J by 9 bases, 15 bases remained unmatched. The CDR3 is 16 residues long. The CDR3 reads CASSSTGLAVPIAQYF. The CDR3 coding sequence is TGTGCCAGCAGTTCAACCGGACTAGCGGTCCCCATCGCGCAGTACTTC.

CDR3 in DNA: TGCAGCGTTGAAGAGGGGTACAGGGTAACAGATACGCAGTATTTT. Its translation is CSVEEGYRVTDTQYF. The chain joins TRBV29-1 to TRBJ2-3; TRBD1 might be the D (6 bases). Germline V CDR1 and CDR2: SQVTM, ANQGSEA. The CDR3 has 15 residues. V was shortened by 0 bases and J by 3 bases, with 13 bases between the two germline ends.

The chain recombines TRBV6-5 with TRBJ1-5, with 7 bases identical to TRBD1. Germline V gene data show CDR1 as MNHEY and CDR2 as SVGAGI. V dropped 5 bases and J dropped 2; count of bases not matched to a gene: 6. The CDR3 spans 15 residues. The chain's CDR3 is CASSRAGTGNQPQHF. The CDR3 DNA reads TGTGCCAGCAGTAGAGCCGGGACAGGCAATCAGCCCCAGCATTTT.

CDR3 coding DNA: TGTGCCAGCAGCTCGATCAGCGAGTTCTTC. Its translation: CASSSISEFF. V usage is TRBV7-9 and J usage is TRBJ2-1; no definite D call. This CDR3 spans 10 amino acids. Trimming stripped 4 bases from V and 14 bases from J, with 9 bases between. CDR1 SEHNR and CDR2 FQNEAQ come from the germline V gene (reference sequence).

The chain employs TRBV2 and TRBJ1-1; TRBD1 might be the D (6 bases). CDR1 and CDR2 from the germline V gene are SNHLY and FYNNEI. The V gene lost 1 base and the J gene lost 11 bases, with 11 bases spanning the gap. This CDR3 has 12 residues. This CDR3 is CASSEEGEMAFF. The CDR3 DNA sequence: TGTGCCAGCAGTGAAGAGGGGGAGATGGCTTTCTTT.

The chain is built from TRBV27 and TRBJ2-7, with 7 bases lining up with TRBD1. The germline V gene has CDR1 MNHEY and CDR2 SMNVEV (reference sequence). This CDR3 is built from 14 residues. V shed 5 bases, J shed 3 bases, and the junction held 7 bases outside the gene matches. CDR3 sequence: CASSPGTALYEQYF. As DNA, the CDR3 is TGTGCCAGCAGTCCCGGGACAGCCCTCTACGAGCAGTACTTC.

The table lists this clone with a few counts. This sequence joins TRBV6-5 and TRBJ1-1, with TRBD1 as a possible D gene (6 bases). The CDR3 extends over 15 amino acids. V dropped 4 bases and J dropped 3 bases, with 15 bases sitting between them. Germline lookup yields CDR1 MNHEY and CDR2 SVGAGI. CDR3 sequence reads: CASSFTNTGYTEAFF. Written as DNA, the CDR3 is TGTGCCAGCAGTTTCACCAATACAGGGTACACTGAAGCTTTCTTT.